These 28 T cell receptor beta chains were sequenced from one sample in a study of blood T cells in healthy people across ages. A second PCR of 7 to 11 cycles used a sample-barcoded 5' primer and a J-beta primer mix. TCRdb recomputed calls from the 5' RACE reads with MiXCR, one row per CDR3 protein. The repertoire holds some 920,000 distinct CDR3 sequences, with 51% as singletons. The source material was blood. These receptors originate from a woman in her sixties or seventies in good health.

This chain links TRBV12-3 or TRBV12-4 with TRBJ2-6; D gene unclear. The CDR3 runs to 19 residues. Trimming took 7 bases from V and 4 from J, leaving 26 bases between them. CDR3 loop: CASTDADWAPSSGANVLTF. DNA of the CDR3: TGTGCCAGCACCGATGCCGACTGGGCCCCCTCTTCCGGGGCCAACGTCCTGACTTTC.

V usage is TRBV20-1 and J usage is TRBJ2-1, with D hard to call. Trimming took off 6 bases at V and 0 bases at J, with 12 bases between the two ends. The CDR3 has 14 amino acids. Germline lookup yields CDR1 DFQATT and CDR2 SNEGSKA (reference sequence). In nucleotides, the CDR3 is TGCAGTGCCTCTAATGTTGTCTCCTACAATGAGCAGTTCTTC. It codes for CSASNVVSYNEQFF.

This rearrangement joins TRBV27 to TRBJ2-7, with 7 bases lining up with TRBD1. The CDR3 is 15 amino acids. Looked up from germline, CDR1 is MNHEY and CDR2 is SMNVEV (reference sequence). J lost 3 bases, V lost 4 bases, and 9 bases had no gene match. The CDR3: CASSSPGQSLYEQYF. The CDR3 DNA follows: TGTGCCAGCAGTTCACCGGGACAGAGCCTCTACGAGCAGTACTTC.

The gene calls are TRBV20-1 and TRBJ2-7; 8 bases map to TRBD2. The J call may be mistaken, given a closer DNA end match to TRBJ2-5. From germline, CDR1 is DFQATT and CDR2 SNEGSKA (reference sequence). The CDR3 runs 15 residues. The CDR3 loop is CSARAPSGPLETQYF. CDR3 coding DNA: TGCAGTGCTAGAGCCCCTAGCGGGCCTCTGGAGACCCAGTACTTC.

This clonotype was seen just once. The gene calls are TRBV28 and TRBJ2-1; maybe TRBD2 (5 bases). The CDR3 sequence is 15 residues long. Deletions cut 1 base from V and 10 bases from J, with 17 bases between. CDR1 is MDHEN, CDR2 SYDVKM, per germline. CDR3 coding DNA: TGTGCCAGCAGTTTATCTGCCGGGATCCACTACGAGCAGTTCTTC. Protein product: CASSLSAGIHYEQFF.

This clonotype was counted only a few times. The V call is TRBV7-9, the J call TRBJ2-1, with a tentative D call TRBD2 (6 bases). Trimming took 5 bases from V and 7 from J, leaving 18 bases between them. Germline V gene lookup returns CDR1 SEHNR and CDR2 FQNEAQ (reference sequence). The CDR3 has 15 amino acids. The CDR3 loop reads CASSPLRDGSNEQFF. The DNA for the CDR3 is TGTGCCAGCAGCCCCTTGAGAGACGGGAGTAATGAGCAGTTCTTC.

The chain recombines TRBV4-2 with TRBJ2-3; 12 positions match TRBD2. With V trimmed by 5 bases and J by 2 bases, 8 bases remained unmatched. CDR1 LGHNA and CDR2 YNFKEQ come from the germline V gene. The CDR3 has 17 residues. Here the CDR3 reads CASSSRTSGTTTDTQYF. The CDR3 nucleotides read TGTGCCAGCAGCTCGCGGACTAGCGGGACAACCACAGATACGCAGTATTTT.

This rearrangement joins TRBV14 to TRBJ2-7; 12 bases match TRBD1. V lost 1 base and J lost 2; bases outside the gene matches: 6. The CDR3 length is 17 residues. Germline V lookup: CDR1 SGHDN, CDR2 FVKESK. CDR3 sequence (DNA): TGTGCCAGCAGCCAAGCCCGGGACAGGGGGCCCACCTACGAGCAGTACTTC. This codes for CASSQARDRGPTYEQYF.

The chain has TRBV24-1 and TRBJ1-5; D is uncertain. V was shortened by 1 base and J by 1 base, with 1 base between the two germline ends. CDR3 size: 13 residues. Germline V lookup: CDR1 KGHDR, CDR2 SFDVKD. CDR3 amino acids: CATSDFSNQPQHF. CDR3 DNA: TGTGCCACCAGTGATTTCAGCAATCAGCCCCAGCATTTT.

This chain joins TRBV7-9 and TRBJ2-4; the match to TRBD1 covers 7 bases. CDR1 is SEHNR and CDR2 is FQNEAQ in the germline V gene (reference sequence). Trimming removed 5 bases from V and 4 bases from J; junction bases left unmatched: 5. This CDR3 is built from 14 residues. The CDR3 protein is CASSPGDRKNIQYF. The CDR3 nucleotides read TGTGCCAGCAGCCCAGGGGACAGAAAAAACATTCAGTACTTC. Full variable domain (missing parts from reference TRBV7-9 and TRBJ2-4): DTGVSQNPRHKITKRGQNVTFRCDPISEHNRLYWYRQTLGQGPEFLTYFQNEAQLEKSRLLSDRFSAERPKGSFSTLEIQRTEQGDSAMYLCASSPGDRKNIQYFGAGTRLSVL.

The chain combines TRBV5-1 with TRBJ2-3; 10 nucleotides line up with TRBD2. Per germline, CDR1 SGHRS and CDR2 YFSETQ. This CDR3 is 16 amino acids long. The trim removed 4 bases at V and 6 bases at J, leaving 11 bases unmatched. DNA for the CDR3: TGCGCCAGCAGCGGCCGGACTAGCGGTCCCCTTGATACGCAGTATTTT. Residues: CASSGRTSGPLDTQYF.

This clonotype was seen only a few times. J is TRBJ1-2 and V is TRBV6-2 or TRBV6-3; tentatively, D is TRBD1 (5 bases). In germline, CDR1 is MNHEY, CDR2 SVGEGT. Trimming removed 10 bases at V and 0 bases at J, with 12 bases between. The CDR3 runs 13 residues. For the CDR3, the DNA is TGTGCCACCAGGGATACGGCTAACTATGGCTACACCTTC. It translates to CATRDTANYGYTF.

The chain is built from TRBV25-1 and TRBJ2-7, with 9 bases matching TRBD1. After removal of 5 bases from V and 4 bases from J, the junction contained 9 bases not matched to a gene. The CDR3 extends over 15 amino acids. Germline V gene data show CDR1 as MGHDK and CDR2 as SYGVNS. The CDR3 here is CASSTTGQGWYEQYF. The DNA of the CDR3 is TGTGCCAGCAGTACAACCGGACAGGGGTGGTACGAGCAGTACTTC.

V and J are TRBV9 and TRBJ2-5; D remains unclear. The CDR3 extends over 13 amino acids. CDR1 SGDLS and CDR2 YYNGEE come from the germline V gene. V was pared by 0 bases and J by 4 bases, with 7 bases between. The DNA of the CDR3 is TGTGCCAGCAGCGTAGCGGTATCAGAGACCCAGTACTTC. Translating gives CASSVAVSETQYF.

This clonotype has just a few counts. The rearrangement joins TRBV29-1 to TRBJ2-3; 9 nucleotides align to TRBD1. The CDR3 totals 15 residues. Germline loops: CDR1 SQVTM, CDR2 ANQGSEA. With 0 bases clipped from V and 5 bases from J, the junction kept 6 bases outside the gene matches. For the CDR3, the DNA is TGCAGCGTTGAAGATCCGGACAGGGGAGGAGATACGCAGTATTTT. As protein: CSVEDPDRGGDTQYF.

V gene TRBV4-2 combines with J gene TRBJ1-5; a possible D gene is TRBD1 (6 bases). Trimming removed 0 bases from V and 5 bases from J, with 14 bases in between. Germline V gene lookup returns CDR1 LGHNA and CDR2 YNFKEQ. CDR3 length: 16 amino acids. CDR3 DNA: TGTGCCAGCAGCCAAGACGCGGGGGGCAACGATCAGCCCCAGCATTTT. As protein: CASSQDAGGNDQPQHF.

This clonotype was detected only a few times. The chain combines TRBV7-2 with TRBJ2-3; unclear D gene. V lost 5 bases to trimming and J lost 4 bases, with 10 bases between them. Germline V CDR1 and CDR2: SGHTA, FQGNSA. The CDR3 is 13 amino acids. The CDR3 sequence: CASSGLVSDTQYF. The CDR3 coding sequence is TGTGCCAGCAGCGGGCTAGTTTCAGATACGCAGTATTTT. The full variable domain, completed using reference TRBV7-2 and TRBJ2-3, is GAGVSQSPSNKVTEKGKDVELRCDPISGHTALYWYRQSLGQGLEFLIYFQGNSAPDKSGLPSDRFSAERTGGSVSTLTIQRTQQEDSAVYLCASSGLVSDTQYFGPGTRLTVL.

With regard to this clonotype: The DNA is omitted, as the CDR3 cannot be located on it reliably, and the CDR3 follows TCRdb's listing. V and J are TRBV2 and TRBJ2-5. The CDR3 spans 14 amino acids, including both terminal residues. CDR1 and CDR2 from the germline V gene are SNHLY and FYNNEI. CDR3 sequence reads: CASRLGMGKNIQYF.

The rearrangement links TRBV4-1 to TRBJ1-4; 11 positions agree with TRBD1. Germline trimming cut 8 bases from V and 3 bases from J; bases unmatched to any gene: 8. Germline CDR1 MGHRA, CDR2 YSYEKL. The CDR3 loop spans 16 amino acids. The CDR3 coding sequence is TGCGCCAGCGGGGACAGGGGGGTATCAGCTAATGAAAAACTGTTTTTT. It translates to CASGDRGVSANEKLFF.

This chain links TRBV12-3 or TRBV12-4 with TRBJ2-1, with a possible D match to TRBD1 (6 bases). The CDR3 is 13 residues long. Trimming took 5 bases from V and 13 from J, leaving 18 bases between them. CDR3 region: CASSVHGQPDQFF. DNA for the CDR3: TGTGCCAGCAGTGTGCACGGACAGCCGGACCAGTTCTTC.

The V and J genes are TRBV29-1 and TRBJ1-1; D ambiguous. The germline CDR1 and CDR2 sequences are SQVTM and ANQGSEA. This CDR3 spans 13 amino acids. V was shortened by 4 bases and J by 0 bases, with 9 bases between the two germline ends. In DNA form, the CDR3 reads TGCAGCGTTGCCCAGGCCATGAACACTGAAGCTTTCTTT. Translated, it gives CSVAQAMNTEAFF.

The chain joins TRBV12-3 or TRBV12-4 to TRBJ2-5; D unresolved. CDR3 length: 13 residues. Trimming cost V 3 bases and J 5 bases, with 10 bases left between them. The CDR3 nucleotides are TGTGCCAGCAGTTTTTCGGGCAGGGAGACCCAGTACTTC. Encoded protein: CASSFSGRETQYF.

This clonotype was observed a handful of times. The chain joins TRBV5-1 to TRBJ2-1, with 8 bases identical to TRBD2. Per the germline V gene, CDR1 is SGHRS and CDR2 is YFSETQ. J lost 4 bases, V lost 6 bases, and 15 bases had no gene match. The CDR3 is made up of 17 amino acids. Here the CDR3 reads CASKGLAGGYLYNEQFF. As DNA, the CDR3 is TGCGCCAGCAAAGGTCTCGCGGGAGGATACTTATACAATGAGCAGTTCTTC. Complete variable domain (other parts from reference TRBV5-1 and TRBJ2-1): KAGVTQTPRYLIKTRGQQVTLSCSPISGHRSVSWYQQTPGQGLQFLFEYFSETQRNKGNFPGRFSGRQFSNSRSEMNVSTLELGDSALYLCASKGLAGGYLYNEQFFGPGTRLTVL.

The CDR3 DNA reads TGTGCCAGCAGCTCCTGGGCGGTTGGGGTCGAGCAGTACTTC. Translating it yields CASSSWAVGVEQYF. The chain combines TRBV7-9 with TRBJ2-7; no definite D call. This CDR3 has 14 amino acids. Germline V CDR1 and CDR2: SEHNR, FQNEAQ (reference sequence). V lost 4 bases, J lost 6 bases, and 16 bases lay in between. Together with reference TRBV7-9 and TRBJ2-7, the CDR3 gives the full variable domain: DTGVSQNPRHKITKRGQNVTFRCDPISEHNRLYWYRQTLGQGPEFLTYFQNEAQLEKSRLLSDRFSAERPKGSFSTLEIQRTEQGDSAMYLCASSSWAVGVEQYFGPGTRLTVT.

The chain uses TRBV20-1 and TRBJ2-4, with D possibly matching TRBD1 (6 bases). V was pared by 3 bases and J by 9 bases, with 18 bases between. This CDR3 has 14 amino acids. Germline-derived CDR1 and CDR2 are DFQATT and SNEGSKA (reference sequence). CDR3 DNA sequence: TGCAGTGCTAGTGGGGACACGAGGGGCAGCATTCAGTACTTC. Translated, it gives CSASGDTRGSIQYF.

With respect to this clonotype: One end of the junction does not line up with germline, which may come from a read error. This chain connects TRBV3-1 to TRBJ1-2; 10 nucleotides line up with TRBD1. This CDR3 comprises 14 residues. The germline gives CDR1 LGHDT, CDR2 YNNKEL (reference sequence). Written as DNA, the CDR3 is TGTGCCAGCAGCCAACCGGGACAGGGGTATGACTACACCTTC. Translation: CASSQPGQGYDYTF.

This sequence joins TRBV4-1 and TRBJ2-3; D possibly uses TRBD1 or TRBD2 (5 bases each). V gave up 0 bases and J gave up 4 bases, with 11 bases separating them. CDR3 length equals 15 residues. Germline V gene data show CDR1 as MGHRA and CDR2 as YSYEKL. The CDR3 is CASSQEGTYPDTQYF. CDR3 nucleotide sequence: TGCGCCAGCAGCCAAGAGGGGACGTACCCAGATACGCAGTATTTT.

The chain uses TRBV4-2 and TRBJ2-3, with D possibly called TRBD1 or TRBD2 (5 bases each). The CDR3 is 16 amino acids. V was shortened by 7 bases and J by 4 bases, with 21 bases between the two germline ends. In germline, CDR1 is LGHNA, CDR2 YNFKEQ. The CDR3 spells CASTEEAVRGPDTQYF. CDR3 DNA: TGTGCCAGCACCGAAGAGGCGGTACGGGGCCCAGATACGCAGTATTTT.